A selection of T cell receptor beta chains follows, all from one sample in a study of radiotherapy plus CTLA-4 blockade in lung cancer. Profiling relied on immunoSEQ multiplex PCR, and the TCRdb table lists in-frame clones only, not all of them. The top ten clones hold 4.5% to 6% of a sample with some 96,000 clones, roughly 88% of them seen once. Sequencing was performed on peripheral blood, taken from a patient treated with radiotherapy plus ipilimumab. The receptors derive from a human donor with non-small cell lung cancer that progressed on radiotherapy plus ipilimumab. CDR3s include the opening cysteine and the closing phenylalanine or tryptophan. The D gene is left open where the match is weak. Size tells how often a clone was seen (once, few, many) or the class of an expanded clone, and some rows leave it out.

>TRBJ2-1|TRBV25-1|-|TRBD2
TGTGCCAGCAGTGAATTTGGACTAGTCGGGAATGAGCAGTTCTTC
CASSEFGLVGNEQFF
>TRBJ1-3|TRBV7-7|-|-
TGTGCTAGCAGCCCGGACCTCGGTAGAAGTCTGGGGAACACCATATATTTT
CASSPDLGRSLGNTIYF
>TRBJ2-7|TRBV6-5|-|-
TGTGCCAGCAGTTACCAAGGGGGGGAGCAGTACTTC
CASSYQGGEQYF
>TRBJ2-3|TRBV6-5|-|-
TGTGCCAGCAGTTACACCTTAGCGGCGACAGATACGCAGTATTTT
CASSYTLAATDTQYF
>TRBJ2-3|TRBV9|-|TRBD2
TGTGCCAGCAGCGTATCAGCGGGAGGGGAAGATACGCAGTATTTT
CASSVSAGGEDTQYF
>TRBJ2-1|TRBV20-1|-|-
TGCAGTGCTAGGGGTAGCAATGAGCAGTTCTTC
CSARGSNEQFF
>TRBJ2-3|TRBV6-5|-|-
TGTGCCAGCAGTGCAGGACTGGGGGCGCAGTATTTT
CASSAGLGAQYF
>TRBJ2-3|TRBV5-1|-|-
TGCGCCAGCAGCCCGTCCAGCACAGATACGCAGTATTTT
CASSPSSTDTQYF
>TRBJ2-1|TRBV5-6|-|-
TGTGCCAGCAGCTTGTCGTGGTATGAGCAGTTCTTC
CASSLSWYEQFF
>TRBJ1-2|TRBV18|few|-
TGTGCCAGCTCACCCAGGGACGGGGACTATGGCTACACCTTC
CASSPRDGDYGYTF
>TRBJ2-1|TRBV9|-|-
TGTGCCAGCAGCGTAGGGAGAGTAGCCAGGTACTCCTACAATGAGCAGTTCTTC
CASSVGRVARYSYNEQFF
>TRBJ1-4|TRBV9|few|-
TGTGCCAGCAGCCCCCGGGCAGGAAGGGAAAGTGAAAAACTGTTTTTT
CASSPRAGRESEKLFF
>TRBJ1-4|TRBV4-2|once|TRBD1
TGTGCCAGCAGAATGGGTGACAGGGAGGGCGAAAAACTGTTTTTT
CASRMGDREGEKLFF
>TRBJ2-3|TRBV29-1|-|-
TGCAGCGAAGTAGTGGGGGCAGATACGCAGTATTTT
CSEVVGADTQYF
>TRBJ2-7|TRBV4-1|-|TRBD2
TGCGCCAGCAGCCCGTCCGGGACTAGGAGCTACGAGCAGTACTTC
CASSPSGTRSYEQYF
>TRBJ2-3|TRBV27|-|-
TGTGCCAGCAGTTTTAGGCAGACCTCTAGAACATCCACAGATACGCAGTATTTT
CASSFRQTSRTSTDTQYF
>TRBJ1-2|TRBV6-1|-|TRBD1
TGTGCCAGCAGTGAAGCGCCGAGGGACAGGTCAATCCCTTATGGCTACACCTTC
CASSEAPRDRSIPYGYTF
>TRBJ1-2|TRBV4-2|-|-
TGTGCCAGCAGCCCCCGGGCCTCTAATGGCTACACCTTC
CASSPRASNGYTF
>TRBJ2-1|TRBV29-1|-|-
TGCAGCGCCAGGGACCCCTTCAATGAGCAGTTCTTC
CSARDPFNEQFF
>TRBJ2-7|TRBV7-6|-|-
TGTGCCAGCAGCTTAGTTACAGGGGGGGACGAGCAGTACTTC
CASSLVTGGDEQYF
>TRBJ1-1|TRBV6-5|once|-
TGTGCCAGCAGTTATAACAGACTCCGGAACACTGAAGCTTTCTTT
CASSYNRLRNTEAFF
>TRBJ2-1|TRBV18|-|TRBD1
TGTGCCAGCTCACGGCCGGGACAGGGCTCCTACAATGAGCAGTTCTTC
CASSRPGQGSYNEQFF
>TRBJ1-5|TRBV14|-|-
TGTGCCAGCAGCCACGCACAAGGACAGCCCCAGCATTTT
CASSHAQGQPQHF
>TRBJ1-3|TRBV7-6|-|TRBD1
TGTGCCAGCAGGGACAGGGGGGGAAACACCATATATTTT
CASRDRGGNTIYF